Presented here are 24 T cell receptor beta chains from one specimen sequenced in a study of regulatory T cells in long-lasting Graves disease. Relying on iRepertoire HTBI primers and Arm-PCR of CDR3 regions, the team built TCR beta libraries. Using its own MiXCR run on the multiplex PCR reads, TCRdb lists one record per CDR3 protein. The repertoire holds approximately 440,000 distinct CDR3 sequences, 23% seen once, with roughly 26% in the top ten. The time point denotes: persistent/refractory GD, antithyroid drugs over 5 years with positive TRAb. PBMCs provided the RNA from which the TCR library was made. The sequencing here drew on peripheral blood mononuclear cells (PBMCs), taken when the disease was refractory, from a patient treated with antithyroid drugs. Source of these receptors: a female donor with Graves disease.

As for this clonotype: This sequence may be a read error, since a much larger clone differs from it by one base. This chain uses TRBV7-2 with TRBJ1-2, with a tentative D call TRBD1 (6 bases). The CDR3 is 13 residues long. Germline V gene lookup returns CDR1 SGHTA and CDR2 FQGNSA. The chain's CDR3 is CSSSQQGDYGYTF. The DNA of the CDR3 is TGTTCCAGCAGCCAACAGGGAGACTATGGCTACACCTTC.

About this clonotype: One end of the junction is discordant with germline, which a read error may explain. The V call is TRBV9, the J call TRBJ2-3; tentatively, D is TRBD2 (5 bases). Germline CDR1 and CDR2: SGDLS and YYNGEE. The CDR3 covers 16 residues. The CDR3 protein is CASGVVVGGSTDTQYF. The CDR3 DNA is TGTGCCAGCGGCGTGGTGGTCGGCGGGAGCACAGATACGCAGTATTTT.

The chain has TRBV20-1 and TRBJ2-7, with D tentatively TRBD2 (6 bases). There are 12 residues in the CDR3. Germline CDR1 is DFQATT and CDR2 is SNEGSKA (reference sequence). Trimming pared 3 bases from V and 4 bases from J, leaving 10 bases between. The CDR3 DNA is TGCAGTGCTAGGGGTCTAGCGTACGAGCAGTACTTC. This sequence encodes CSARGLAYEQYF.

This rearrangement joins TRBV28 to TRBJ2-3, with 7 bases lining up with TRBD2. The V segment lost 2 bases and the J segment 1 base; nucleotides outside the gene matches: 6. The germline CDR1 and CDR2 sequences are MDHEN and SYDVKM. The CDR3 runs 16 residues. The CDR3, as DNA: TGTGCCAGCAGTTTACGAGCGGGACCCCGCACAGATACGCAGTATTTT. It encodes CASSLRAGPRTDTQYF. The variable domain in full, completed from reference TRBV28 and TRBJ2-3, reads DVKVTQSSRYLVKRTGEKVFLECVQDMDHENMFWYRQDPGLGLRLIYFSYDVKMKEKGDIPEGYSVSREKKERFSLILESASTNQTSMYLCASSLRAGPRTDTQYFGPGTRLTVL.

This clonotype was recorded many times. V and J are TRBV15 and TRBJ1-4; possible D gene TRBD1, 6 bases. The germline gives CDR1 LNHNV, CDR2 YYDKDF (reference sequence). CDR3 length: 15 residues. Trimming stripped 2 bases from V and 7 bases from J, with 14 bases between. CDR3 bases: TGTGCCACCAGCAGAAGACAGGTAACCGGTGAAAAACTGTTTTTT. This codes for CATSRRQVTGEKLFF. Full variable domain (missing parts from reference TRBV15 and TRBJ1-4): DAMVIQNPRYQVTQFGKPVTLSCSQTLNHNVMYWYQQKSSQAPKLLFHYYDKDFNNEADTPDNFQSRRPNTSFCFLDIRSPGLGDTAMYLCATSRRQVTGEKLFFGSGTQLSVL.

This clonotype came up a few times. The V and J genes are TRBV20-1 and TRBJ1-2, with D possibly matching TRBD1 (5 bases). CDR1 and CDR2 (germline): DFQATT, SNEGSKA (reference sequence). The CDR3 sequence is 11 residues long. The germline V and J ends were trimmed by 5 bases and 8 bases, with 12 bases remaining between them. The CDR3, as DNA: TGCAGTGCTGGGGGGACTAGGGGCTACACCTTC. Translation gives CSAGGTRGYTF.

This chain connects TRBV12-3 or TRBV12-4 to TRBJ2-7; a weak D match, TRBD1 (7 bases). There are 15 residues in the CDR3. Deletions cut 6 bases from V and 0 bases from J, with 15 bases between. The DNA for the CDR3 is TGTGCCAGCAGGCGCGGGACAGTCCCCTCCTACGAGCAGTACTTC. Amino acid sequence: CASRRGTVPSYEQYF.

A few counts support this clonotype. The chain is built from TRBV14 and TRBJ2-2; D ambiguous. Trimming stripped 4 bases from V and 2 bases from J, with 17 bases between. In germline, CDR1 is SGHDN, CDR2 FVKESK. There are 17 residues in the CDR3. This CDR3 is CASSPGPSQLNTGELFF. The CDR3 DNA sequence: TGTGCCAGCAGCCCCGGACCCTCCCAACTTAACACCGGGGAGCTGTTTTTT.

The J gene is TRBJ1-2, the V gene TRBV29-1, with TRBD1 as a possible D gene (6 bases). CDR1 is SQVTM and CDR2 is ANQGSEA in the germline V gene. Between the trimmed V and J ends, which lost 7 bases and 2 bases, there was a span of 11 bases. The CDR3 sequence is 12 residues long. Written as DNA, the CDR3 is TGCAGCGCCCGGGACACCAACTATGGCTACACCTTC. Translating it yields CSARDTNYGYTF.

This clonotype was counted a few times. The CDR3 spells CASSFGGRDETQYF. CDR3 bases: TGTGCCAGCAGCTTTGGCGGGAGGGATGAGACCCAGTACTTC. The gene calls are TRBV7-6 and TRBJ2-5; 9 bases map to TRBD2. This CDR3 is built from 14 residues. The V and J ends lost 3 bases and 5 bases, in that order; junction bases with no gene match: 4. CDR1 is SGHVS, CDR2 FNYEAQ, per germline.

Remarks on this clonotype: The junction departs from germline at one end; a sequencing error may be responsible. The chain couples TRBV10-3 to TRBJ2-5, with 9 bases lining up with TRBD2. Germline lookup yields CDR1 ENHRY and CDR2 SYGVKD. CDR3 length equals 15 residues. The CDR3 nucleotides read TGTGCCATCAGTGCCGGCGGGAGGGTGGGAGAGACCCGGTACTTC. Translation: CAISAGGRVGETRYF.

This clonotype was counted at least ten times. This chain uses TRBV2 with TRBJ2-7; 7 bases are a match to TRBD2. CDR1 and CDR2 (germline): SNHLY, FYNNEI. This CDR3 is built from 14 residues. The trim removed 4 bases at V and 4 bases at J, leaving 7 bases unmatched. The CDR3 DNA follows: TGTGCCAGCAGTGCCTTGGCGGGAGAATACGAGCAGTACTTC. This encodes CASSALAGEYEQYF.

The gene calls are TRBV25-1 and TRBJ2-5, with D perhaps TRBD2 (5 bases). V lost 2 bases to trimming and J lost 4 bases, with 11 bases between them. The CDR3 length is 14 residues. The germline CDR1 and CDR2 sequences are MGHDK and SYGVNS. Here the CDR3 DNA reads TGTGCCAGCAGTGAAGAGGGTGTGGGAGAGACCCAGTACTTC. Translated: CASSEEGVGETQYF.

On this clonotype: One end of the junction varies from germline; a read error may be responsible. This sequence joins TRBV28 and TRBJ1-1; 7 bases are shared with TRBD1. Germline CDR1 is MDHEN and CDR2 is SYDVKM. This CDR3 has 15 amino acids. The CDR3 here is CASSLQGVGSTGAFF. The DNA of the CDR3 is TGTGCCAGCAGTTTACAGGGGGTAGGGAGCACTGGAGCTTTCTTT.

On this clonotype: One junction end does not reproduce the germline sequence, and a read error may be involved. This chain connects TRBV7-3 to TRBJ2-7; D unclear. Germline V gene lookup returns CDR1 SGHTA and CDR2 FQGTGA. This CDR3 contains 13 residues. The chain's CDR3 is CVSSLRGPYEQYF. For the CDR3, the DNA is TGTGTCAGCAGCTTACGTGGCCCCTACGAGCAGTACTTC.

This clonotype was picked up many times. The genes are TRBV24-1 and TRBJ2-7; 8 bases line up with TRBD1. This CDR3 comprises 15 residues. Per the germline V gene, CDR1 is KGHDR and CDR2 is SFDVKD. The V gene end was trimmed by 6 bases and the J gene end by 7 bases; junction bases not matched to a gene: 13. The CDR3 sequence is CATSSNIRTGQEQYF. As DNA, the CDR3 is TGTGCCACCAGTAGCAACATCCGGACAGGGCAAGAGCAGTACTTC.

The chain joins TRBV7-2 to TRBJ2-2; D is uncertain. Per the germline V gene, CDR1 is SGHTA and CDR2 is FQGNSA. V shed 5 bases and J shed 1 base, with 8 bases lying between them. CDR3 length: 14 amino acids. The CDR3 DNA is TGTGCCAGCAGCGTTATAGGGAACACCGGGGAGCTGTTTTTT. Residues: CASSVIGNTGELFF.

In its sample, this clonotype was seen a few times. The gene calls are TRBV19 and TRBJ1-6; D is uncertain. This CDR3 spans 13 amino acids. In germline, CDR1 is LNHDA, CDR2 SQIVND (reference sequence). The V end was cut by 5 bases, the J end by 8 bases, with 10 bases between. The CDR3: CASSAVGDSPLHF. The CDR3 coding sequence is TGTGCCAGTAGTGCTGTTGGAGATTCACCCCTCCACTTT.

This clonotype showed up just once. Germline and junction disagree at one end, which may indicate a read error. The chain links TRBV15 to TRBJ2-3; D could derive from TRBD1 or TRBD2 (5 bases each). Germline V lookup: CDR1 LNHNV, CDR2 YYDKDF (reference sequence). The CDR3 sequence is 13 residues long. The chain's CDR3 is CATTRGATDTQYF. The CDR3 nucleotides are TGTGCCACCACCAGAGGGGCCACAGATACGCAGTATTTT.

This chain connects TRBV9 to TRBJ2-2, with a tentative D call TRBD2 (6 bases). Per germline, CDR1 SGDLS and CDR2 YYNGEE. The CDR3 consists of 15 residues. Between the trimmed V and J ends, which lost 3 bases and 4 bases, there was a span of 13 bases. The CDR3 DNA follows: TGTGCCAGCAGCGATCGTGGGGGAGGCACCGGGGAGCTGTTTTTT. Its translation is CASSDRGGGTGELFF.

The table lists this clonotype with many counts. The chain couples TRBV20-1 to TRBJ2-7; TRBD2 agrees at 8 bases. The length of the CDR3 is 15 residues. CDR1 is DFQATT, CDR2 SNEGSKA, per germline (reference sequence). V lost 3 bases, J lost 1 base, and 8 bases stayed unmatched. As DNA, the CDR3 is TGCAGTGCTAGGTTTGGCGGGAGGCCTTCCTACGAGCAGTACTTC. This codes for CSARFGGRPSYEQYF.

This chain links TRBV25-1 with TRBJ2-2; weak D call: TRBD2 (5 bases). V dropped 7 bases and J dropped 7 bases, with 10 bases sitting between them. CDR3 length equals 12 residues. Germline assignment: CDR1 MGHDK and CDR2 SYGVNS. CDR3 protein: CASTSAGGELFF. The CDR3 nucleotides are TGTGCCAGCACAAGCGCGGGCGGGGAGCTGTTTTTT.

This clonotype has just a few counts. CDR3 amino acids: CASSPGQGPPEQYF. The CDR3 nucleotides read TGCGCCAGCAGCCCCGGACAGGGTCCTCCCGAGCAGTACTTC. The chain is built from TRBV5-1 and TRBJ2-7, with 8 nucleotides matching TRBD1. Germline V gene lookup returns CDR1 SGHRS and CDR2 YFSETQ. CDR3 size: 14 residues. With V trimmed by 4 bases and J by 6 bases, 9 bases remained unmatched.

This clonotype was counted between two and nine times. CDR3 bases: TGCGCCAGCAGCTTGGGTGGGGGACAGGACTACGAGCAGTACTTC. It specifies CASSLGGGQDYEQYF. The J gene is TRBJ2-7, the V gene TRBV5-1, with 8 bases lining up with TRBD1. CDR3 length: 15 amino acids. Per germline, CDR1 SGHRS and CDR2 YFSETQ. V shed 0 bases and J 3 bases; nucleotides not matched to a gene: 5. The entire variable domain, with the rest obtained from reference TRBV5-1 and TRBJ2-7, is as follows: KAGVTQTPRYLIKTRGQQVTLSCSPISGHRSVSWYQQTPGQGLQFLFEYFSETQRNKGNFPGRFSGRQFSNSRSEMNVSTLELGDSALYLCASSLGGGQDYEQYFGPGTRLTVT.